This paragraph covers one T cell receptor beta chain sequence. The source of the sample is a study of blood T cell repertoires in COVID-19. Looking at the study overall: Italy, Spain and the United States were the sources of the convalescent and acute COVID-19 samples. PBMCs, B-cell-depleted T cells, or T cells provided the cDNA or gDNA that made up the material.

Trimming at V came to 3 bases and at J to 7 bases, leaving 12 bases not matched to a gene. This CDR3 comprises 16 residues. Germline-derived CDR1 and CDR2 are SGDLS and YYNGEE. Enrollment of patients from Seattle took place during active infection, with longitudinal follow-up. Original processing methods: Reference gene primer amplification gave nucleated cell count estimates. Sequenced by immunoSEQ multiplex PCR; TCRdb stores in-frame clones only, minus some. That table gives V, J and clone size, and the DNA gave D and trimming. The data show about 150,000 clones, around 82% seen once. The source is a man aged 55-75 years with COVID-19, enrolled during active disease. The sample comprised peripheral blood. This rearrangement joins TRBV9 to TRBJ2-1, with 8 bases identical to TRBD2. The CDR3 here is CASSETTSGSVNEQFF. CDR3 nucleotides: TGTGCCAGCAGCGAGACGACCAGCGGGAGTGTAAATGAGCAGTTCTTC. Full variable domain (missing parts from reference TRBV9 and TRBJ2-1): DSGVTQTPKHLITATGQRVTLRCSPRSGDLSVYWYQQSLDQGLQFLIQYYNGEERAKGNILERFSAQQFPDLHSELNLSSLELGDSALYFCASSETTSGSVNEQFFGPGTRLTVL.